This T cell receptor beta chain originates from a study of T cells expressing NK-cell markers. The study's findings and limits: The study found these clonotypes also leading the CD3+CD56-NKG2C+ fraction in a few donors.

This CDR3 has 12 residues. TCRdb re-called the 5' RACE reads and catalogs CDR3 proteins one per entry, DNA excluded. Its listing shows 400,000 to 450,000 distinct CDR3 sequences. In regard to this clonotype: Its matching antigen is unknown.

The sequenced material came from blood T cells: a sorted CD56 or NKG2C T cell subset, CD4+ or CD8+ T cells, or bulk PBMC T cells (not recorded which). The clonotype originates from a woman aged 18 to 69 in good health. V gene TRBV12-3 or TRBV12-4 combines with J gene TRBJ1-6; TCRdb calls TRBD1, which cannot be checked without DNA. The CDR3 here is CASGGGNSPLHF.